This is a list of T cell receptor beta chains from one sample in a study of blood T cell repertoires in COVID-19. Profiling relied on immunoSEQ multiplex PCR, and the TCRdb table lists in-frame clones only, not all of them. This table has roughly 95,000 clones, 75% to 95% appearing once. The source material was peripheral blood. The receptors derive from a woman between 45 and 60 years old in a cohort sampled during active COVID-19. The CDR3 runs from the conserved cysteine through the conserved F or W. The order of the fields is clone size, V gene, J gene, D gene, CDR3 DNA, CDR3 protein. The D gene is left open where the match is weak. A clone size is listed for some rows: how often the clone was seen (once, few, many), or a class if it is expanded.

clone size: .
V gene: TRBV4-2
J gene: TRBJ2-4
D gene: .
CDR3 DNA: TGTGCCAGCAGCCAAGACGAAGTAAGGGGTAGAGCGGGTGGGGCCAAAAACATTCAGTACTTC
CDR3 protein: CASSQDEVRGRAGGAKNIQYF

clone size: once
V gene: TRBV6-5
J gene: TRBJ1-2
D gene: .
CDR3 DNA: TGTGCCAGCAGGACCCCGGGGTTCTATGGCTACACCTTC
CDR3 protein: CASRTPGFYGYTF

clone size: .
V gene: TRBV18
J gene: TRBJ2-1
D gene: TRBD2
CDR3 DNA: TGTGCCAGCTCACCATTTCCAGCGGGGGGTTCCGTAAATGAGCAGTTCTTC
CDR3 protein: CASSPFPAGGSVNEQFF

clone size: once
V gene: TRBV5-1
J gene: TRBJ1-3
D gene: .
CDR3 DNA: TGCGCCAGCAGCTTGACAGGGCCTGGAAACACCATATATTTT
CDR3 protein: CASSLTGPGNTIYF

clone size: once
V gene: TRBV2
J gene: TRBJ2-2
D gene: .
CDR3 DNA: TGTGCCAGCAGTGAAGGCGGGATAATCACCGGGGAGCTGTTTTTT
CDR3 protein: CASSEGGIITGELFF

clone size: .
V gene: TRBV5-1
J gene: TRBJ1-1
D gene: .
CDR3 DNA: TGCGCCAGCAGCTTGGTTGGGGCAATAAACACTGAAGCTTTCTTT
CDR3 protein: CASSLVGAINTEAFF

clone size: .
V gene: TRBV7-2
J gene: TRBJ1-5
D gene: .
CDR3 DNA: TGTGCCAGCTCACTGGTTAACCAGCCCCAGCATTTT
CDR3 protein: CASSLVNQPQHF

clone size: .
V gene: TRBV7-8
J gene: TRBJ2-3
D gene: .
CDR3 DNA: TGTGCCAGCAGCCTACAGGGCCTTTCCACAGATACGCAGTATTTT
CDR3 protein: CASSLQGLSTDTQYF

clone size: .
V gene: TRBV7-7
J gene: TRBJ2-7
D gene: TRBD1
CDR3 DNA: TGTGCTAGCAGCACGGGACAGTCCTACGAGCAGTACTTC
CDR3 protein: CASSTGQSYEQYF

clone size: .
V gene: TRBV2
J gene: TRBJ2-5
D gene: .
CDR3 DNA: TGTGCCAGCAGTGACATGCTAGGAGGAGAGACCCAGTACTTC
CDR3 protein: CASSDMLGGETQYF

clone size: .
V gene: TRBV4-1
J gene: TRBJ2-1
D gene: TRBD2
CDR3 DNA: TGCGCCAGCACCCGTCAGCTTAGCGGGGACTCATACAATGAGCAGTTCTTC
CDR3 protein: CASTRQLSGDSYNEQFF

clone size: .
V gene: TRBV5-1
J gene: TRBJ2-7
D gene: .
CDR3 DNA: TGCGCCAGCAGCTTGGGTACGCAGGCCCTCGAGCAGTACTTC
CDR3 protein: CASSLGTQALEQYF

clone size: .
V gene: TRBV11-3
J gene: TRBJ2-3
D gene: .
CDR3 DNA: TGTGCCAGCAGCTCCGGACTTTTCACAGATACGCAGTATTTT
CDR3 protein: CASSSGLFTDTQYF

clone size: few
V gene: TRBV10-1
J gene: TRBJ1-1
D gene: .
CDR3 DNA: TGCGCCAGCAGTACCTCAGGGGCTAGGGAAGCTTTCTTT
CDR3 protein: CASSTSGAREAFF

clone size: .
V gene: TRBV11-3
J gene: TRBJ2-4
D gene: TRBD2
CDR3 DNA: TGTGCCAGCAGCCAACTAGCGGGTGGCATTCAGTACTTC
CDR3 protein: CASSQLAGGIQYF

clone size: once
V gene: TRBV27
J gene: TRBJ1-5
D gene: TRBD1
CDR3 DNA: TGTGCCAGCAGGTCGGGACAGGGGGGCTTTCAGCCCCAGCATTTT
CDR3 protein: CASRSGQGGFQPQHF

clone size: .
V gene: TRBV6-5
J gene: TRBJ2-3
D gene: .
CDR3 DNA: TGTGCCAGCCTCGGGGGATGGGCAGATACGCAGTATTTT
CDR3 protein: CASLGGWADTQYF

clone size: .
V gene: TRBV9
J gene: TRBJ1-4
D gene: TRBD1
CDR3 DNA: TGTGCCAGCAGCGCGTCTCCGGGACAGGGAACTTATGAAAAACTGTTTTTT
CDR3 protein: CASSASPGQGTYEKLFF

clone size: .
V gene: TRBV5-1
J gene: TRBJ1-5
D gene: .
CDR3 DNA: TGCGCCAGCAGCTTGGGCGGGACGCCCGGGGAGCCCCAGCATTTT
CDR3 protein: CASSLGGTPGEPQHF

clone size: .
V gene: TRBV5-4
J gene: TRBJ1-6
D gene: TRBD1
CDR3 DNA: TGTGCCAGCAGTCTTACAGGGGGCTCCTATAATTCACCCCTCCACTTT
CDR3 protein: CASSLTGGSYNSPLHF

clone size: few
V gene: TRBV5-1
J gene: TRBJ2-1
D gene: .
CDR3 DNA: TGCGCCAGCAGCCCCCAGGGCGACTACAATGAGCAGTTCTTC
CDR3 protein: CASSPQGDYNEQFF

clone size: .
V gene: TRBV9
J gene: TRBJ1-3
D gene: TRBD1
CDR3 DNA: TGTGCCAGCAGCGTAGAGGGACAGGGAACCACCATATATTTT
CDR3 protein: CASSVEGQGTTIYF

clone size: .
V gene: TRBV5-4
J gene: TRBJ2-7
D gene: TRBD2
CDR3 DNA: TGTGCCAGCAGCTTGGGGGGGCAGCGGGAGTCGTACGAGCAGTACTTC
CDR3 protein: CASSLGGQRESYEQYF

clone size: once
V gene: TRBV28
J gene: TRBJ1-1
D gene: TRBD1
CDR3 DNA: TGTGCCAGCAGTTTATCTGGAGGGGGCCGGGCTTTCTTT
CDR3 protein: CASSLSGGGRAFF

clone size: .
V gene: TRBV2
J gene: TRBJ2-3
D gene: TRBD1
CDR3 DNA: TGTGCCAGCAGAGGAAGGGACAGCATATCTAGCACAGATACGCAGTATTTT
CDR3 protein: CASRGRDSISSTDTQYF

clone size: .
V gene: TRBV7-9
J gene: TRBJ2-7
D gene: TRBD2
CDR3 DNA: TGTGCCAGCAGCTTGGCTAGCGGGGGTTCCTACGAGCAGTACTTC
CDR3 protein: CASSLASGGSYEQYF